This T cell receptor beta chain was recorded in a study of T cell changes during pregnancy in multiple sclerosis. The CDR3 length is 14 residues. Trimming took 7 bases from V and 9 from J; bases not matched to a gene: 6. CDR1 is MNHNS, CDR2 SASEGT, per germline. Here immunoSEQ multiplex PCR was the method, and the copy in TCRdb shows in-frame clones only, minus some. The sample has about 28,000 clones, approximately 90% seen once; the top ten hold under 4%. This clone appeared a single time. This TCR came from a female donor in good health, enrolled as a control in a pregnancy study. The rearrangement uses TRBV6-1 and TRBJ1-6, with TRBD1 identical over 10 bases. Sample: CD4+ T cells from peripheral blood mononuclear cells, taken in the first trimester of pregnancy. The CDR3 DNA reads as TGTGCCAGCACCCGACAGGGGGCCGGTTCACCCCTCCACTTT. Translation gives CASTRQGAGSPLHF.